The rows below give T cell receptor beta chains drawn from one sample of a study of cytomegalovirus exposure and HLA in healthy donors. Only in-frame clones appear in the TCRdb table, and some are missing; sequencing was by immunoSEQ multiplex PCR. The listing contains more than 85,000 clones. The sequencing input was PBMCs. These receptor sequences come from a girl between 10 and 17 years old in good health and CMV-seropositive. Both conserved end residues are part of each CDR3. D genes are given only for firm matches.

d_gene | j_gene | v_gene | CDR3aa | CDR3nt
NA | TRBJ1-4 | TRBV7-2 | CASSLAVRANEKLFF | TGTGCCAGCAGCTTAGCGGTCAGGGCTAATGAAAAACTGTTTTTT
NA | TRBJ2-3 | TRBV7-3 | CASSPAGGTDTQYF | TGTGCCAGCAGCCCAGCAGGCGGCACAGATACGCAGTATTTT
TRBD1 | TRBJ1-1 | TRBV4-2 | CASSHGQGRRTEAFF | TGTGCCAGCAGCCACGGACAGGGGCGAAGGACTGAAGCTTTCTTT
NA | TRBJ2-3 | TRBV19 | CASSVWGITDTQYF | TGTGCCAGTAGTGTGTGGGGCATCACAGATACGCAGTATTTT
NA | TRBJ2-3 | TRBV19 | CASSIDRGQTYPTDTQYF | TGTGCCAGTAGTATAGATCGTGGACAGACCTACCCCACAGATACGCAGTATTTT
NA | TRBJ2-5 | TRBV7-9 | CASSFLGGGRKETQYF | TGTGCCAGCAGCTTTCTGGGCGGGGGCCGAAAAGAGACCCAGTACTTC
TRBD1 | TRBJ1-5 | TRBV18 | CASSPPGDQGDQPQHF | TGTGCCAGCTCACCACCAGGAGACCAGGGGGATCAGCCCCAGCATTTT
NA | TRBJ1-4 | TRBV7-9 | CASSLVRVATNEKLFF | TGTGCCAGCAGCTTAGTCAGGGTTGCAACTAATGAAAAACTGTTTTTT
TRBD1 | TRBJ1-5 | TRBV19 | CASSGTGEQPQHF | TGTGCCAGTAGTGGGACAGGGGAACAGCCCCAGCATTTT
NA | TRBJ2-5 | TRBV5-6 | CASSLAAGASIQETQYF | TGTGCCAGCAGCTTGGCGGCGGGGGCTTCCATCCAAGAGACCCAGTACTTC
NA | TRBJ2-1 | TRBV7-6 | CASSSNVLSNEQFF | TGTGCCAGCAGCTCGAACGTTCTTAGCAATGAGCAGTTCTTC
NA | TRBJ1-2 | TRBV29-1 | CSVPGGPNHYGYTF | TGCAGCGTCCCGGGGGGGCCGAACCATTATGGCTACACCTTC
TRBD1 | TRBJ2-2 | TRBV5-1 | CASSGGQGASGELFF | TGCGCCAGCAGCGGGGGACAGGGGGCCTCCGGGGAGCTGTTTTTT
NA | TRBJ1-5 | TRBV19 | CASSSPAGDSNQPQHF | TGTGCCAGTAGTTCCCCGGCGGGGGACAGCAATCAGCCCCAGCATTTT
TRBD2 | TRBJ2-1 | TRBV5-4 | CASSLAGFTGGGAQFF | TGTGCCAGCAGCTTGGCGGGGTTTACTGGCGGGGGGGCGCAGTTCTTC
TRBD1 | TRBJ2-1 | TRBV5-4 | CASSPDRVNEQFF | TGTGCCAGCAGCCCGGACAGGGTAAATGAGCAGTTCTTC
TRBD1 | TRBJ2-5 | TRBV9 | CASSVAQGVGVTQYF | TGTGCCAGCAGCGTAGCGCAGGGGGTTGGCGTGACCCAGTACTTC
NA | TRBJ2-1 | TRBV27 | CASSLFGWVASYNEQFF | TGTGCCAGCAGTCTATTCGGGTGGGTCGCCTCCTACAATGAGCAGTTCTTC
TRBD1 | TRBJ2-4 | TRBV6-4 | CASSVKGANIQYF | TGTGCCAGCAGTGTAAAGGGGGCCAACATTCAGTACTTC
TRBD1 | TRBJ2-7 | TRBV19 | CASSIANRGIDEQYF | TGTGCCAGTAGTATCGCAAACAGGGGTATCGACGAGCAGTACTTC
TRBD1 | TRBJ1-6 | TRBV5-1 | CASSSTGGEVGSPLHF | TGCGCCAGCAGCTCGACAGGGGGCGAGGTGGGTTCACCCCTCCACTTT
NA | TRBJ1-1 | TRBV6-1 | CASSVFGATEAFF | TGTGCCAGCAGTGTATTTGGGGCCACTGAAGCTTTCTTT
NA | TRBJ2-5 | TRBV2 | CASKRGIEETQYF | TGTGCCAGCAAAAGAGGAATTGAAGAGACCCAGTACTTC
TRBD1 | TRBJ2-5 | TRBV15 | CATSGGTGEMETQYF | TGTGCCACCAGCGGTGGGACAGGTGAGATGGAGACCCAGTACTTC
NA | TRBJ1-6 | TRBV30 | CAWSPGGGSSPLHF | TGTGCCTGGAGTCCGGGAGGGGGTAGTTCACCCCTCCACTTT
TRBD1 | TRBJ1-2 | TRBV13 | CASSRGQGEVYGYTF | TGTGCCAGCAGCCGTGGACAGGGAGAGGTTTATGGCTACACCTTC
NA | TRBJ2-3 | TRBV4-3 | CASSHNQGGGADTQYF | TGCGCCAGCAGTCACAACCAAGGGGGGGGAGCAGATACGCAGTATTTT
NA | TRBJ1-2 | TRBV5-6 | CASTFGENYGYTF | TGTGCCAGCACCTTCGGAGAGAACTATGGCTACACCTTC
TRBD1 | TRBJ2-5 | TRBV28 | CASSSQGEFPETQYF | TGTGCCAGCAGTTCCCAGGGGGAGTTTCCCGAGACCCAGTACTTC
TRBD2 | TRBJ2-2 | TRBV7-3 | CASSPSLAGDTGELFF | TGTGCCAGCAGCCCCTCTCTAGCGGGGGACACCGGGGAGCTGTTTTTT
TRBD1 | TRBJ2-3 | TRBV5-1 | CASSLYRGQAITDTQYF | TGCGCCAGCAGCTTATACCGAGGACAGGCCATCACAGATACGCAGTATTTT
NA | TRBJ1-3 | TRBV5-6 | CASSSRLLFSGNTIYF | TGTGCCAGCAGCTCGCGTTTACTTTTCTCTGGAAACACCATATATTTT